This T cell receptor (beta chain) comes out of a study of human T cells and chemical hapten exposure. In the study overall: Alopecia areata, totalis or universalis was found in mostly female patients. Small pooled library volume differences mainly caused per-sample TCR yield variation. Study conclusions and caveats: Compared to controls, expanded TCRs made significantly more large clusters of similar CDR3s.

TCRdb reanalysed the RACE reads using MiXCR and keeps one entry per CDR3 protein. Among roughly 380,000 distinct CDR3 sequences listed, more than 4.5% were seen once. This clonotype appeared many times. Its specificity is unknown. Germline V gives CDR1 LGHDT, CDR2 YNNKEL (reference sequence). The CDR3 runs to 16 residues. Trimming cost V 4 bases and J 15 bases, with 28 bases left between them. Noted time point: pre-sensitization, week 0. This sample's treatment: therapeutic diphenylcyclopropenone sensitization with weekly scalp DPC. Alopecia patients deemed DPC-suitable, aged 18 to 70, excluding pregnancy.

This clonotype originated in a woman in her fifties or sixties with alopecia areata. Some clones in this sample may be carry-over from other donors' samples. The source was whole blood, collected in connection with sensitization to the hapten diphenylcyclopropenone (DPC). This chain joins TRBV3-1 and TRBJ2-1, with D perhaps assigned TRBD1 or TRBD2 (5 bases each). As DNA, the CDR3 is TGTGCCAGCAGCCCTCTAGGGACCCTGGCGCGGAGTGTCCTGTTCTTC. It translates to CASSPLGTLARSVLFF.